Listed here are 25 T cell receptor beta chains from one sample, sequenced in a study of T cell responses to AZD1222 COVID-19 vaccine. The table came from immunoSEQ multiplex PCR; TCRdb's copy has only in-frame clones and leaves some out. The data contain 180,000 or so clones, roughly 92% of them singletons. Sequenced material: peripheral blood, taken 28 days after the second AZD1222 dose. Receptor source: an adult who received the AZD1222 COVID-19 vaccine.

The rearrangement joins TRBV6-5 to TRBJ1-3; D is possibly TRBD1 (6 bases). Deletions cut 6 bases from V and 3 bases from J, with 12 bases between. CDR1 and CDR2 from the germline V gene are MNHEY and SVGAGI. The CDR3 is 14 residues long. In nucleotides, the CDR3 is TGTGCCAGCAGCCAACAGGGTTTTGGAAACACCATATATTTT. Translated: CASSQQGFGNTIYF.

The chain employs TRBV7-6 and TRBJ2-7, with 8 bases that match TRBD1. The junction had 10 bases not matched to a gene; V was cut back by 0 bases and J by 0 bases. CDR3 length equals 18 residues. CDR1 is SGHVS and CDR2 is FNYEAQ in the germline V gene. The CDR3 loop reads CASSLAKETGANSYEQYF. CDR3 nucleotide sequence: TGTGCCAGCAGCTTAGCGAAGGAGACAGGGGCAAACTCCTACGAGCAGTACTTC.

This chain connects TRBV4-1 to TRBJ2-1; weak D call: TRBD1 (5 bases). Deletions cut 3 bases from V and 9 bases from J, with 18 bases between. There are 15 residues in the CDR3. The germline gives CDR1 MGHRA, CDR2 YSYEKL. This CDR3 is CASSHPNQGSSEQFF. CDR3 nucleotide sequence: TGCGCCAGCAGCCACCCAAACCAGGGTAGTAGTGAGCAGTTCTTC.

This chain connects TRBV5-1 to TRBJ2-1; 12 bases agree with TRBD2. This CDR3 contains 16 residues. V lost 4 bases, J lost 3 bases, and 5 bases stayed unmatched. The germline gives CDR1 SGHRS, CDR2 YFSETQ. The CDR3 protein is CASSPSSGGVYNEQFF. The DNA of the CDR3 is TGCGCCAGCAGCCCCTCTAGCGGGGGGGTCTACAATGAGCAGTTCTTC.

The rearrangement joins TRBV2 to TRBJ1-5; no firm D call. Germline assignment: CDR1 SNHLY and CDR2 FYNNEI. V dropped 4 bases and J dropped 6 bases, with 19 bases sitting between them. The CDR3 is made up of 16 amino acids. The CDR3 bases are TGTGCCAGCAGTGTGTTGGTTCTTACGGCTGGTCAGCCCCAGCATTTT. It is translated as CASSVLVLTAGQPQHF.

The table lists this clone with a count of one. The chain combines TRBV29-1 with TRBJ1-4; no clear D gene. CDR3 length: 14 residues. The germline V and J ends were trimmed by 1 base and 8 bases, with 14 bases remaining between them. Germline CDR1 is SQVTM and CDR2 is ANQGSEA. The CDR3 sequence is CSVEVRVNGEKLFF. The CDR3 DNA is TGCAGCGTTGAAGTAAGGGTTAATGGGGAAAAACTGTTTTTT.

The chain uses TRBV6-1 and TRBJ1-1, with 7 positions matching TRBD1. The germline V gene has CDR1 MNHNS and CDR2 SASEGT. V lost 3 bases, J lost 11 bases, and 3 bases stayed unmatched. The CDR3 sequence is 11 residues long. CDR3 in DNA: TGTGCCAGCAGTGATACAGGGGTGGCTTTCTTT. It translates to CASSDTGVAFF.

The chain employs TRBV6-5 and TRBJ1-5, with D maybe TRBD1 (5 bases). This CDR3 is built from 13 residues. In germline, CDR1 is MNHEY, CDR2 SVGAGI. The V gene lost 8 bases and the J gene lost 7 bases, with 15 bases spanning the gap. In DNA form, the CDR3 reads TGTGCCAGCGTATTGGACATGAGGCAGCCCCAGCATTTT. It encodes CASVLDMRQPQHF.

The chain links TRBV6-5 to TRBJ1-1, with unresolved D. The CDR3 sequence is 11 residues long. Deletions cut 10 bases from V and 5 bases from J, with 11 bases between. CDR1 MNHEY and CDR2 SVGAGI come from the germline V gene. In DNA form, the CDR3 reads TGTGCCATGAGCCCGGGAACTGAAGCTTTCTTT. Translation gives CAMSPGTEAFF.

This clone was seen more than once but under ten times. V gene TRBV5-6 combines with J gene TRBJ2-7, with no clear D. CDR1 SGHDT and CDR2 YYEEEE come from the germline V gene. The germline V and J ends were trimmed by 1 base and 6 bases, with 5 bases remaining between them. CDR3 length: 11 amino acids. CDR3 residues: CASSLMTEQYF. The CDR3 DNA follows: TGTGCCAGCAGCTTGATGACCGAGCAGTACTTC.

The chain is built from TRBV5-1 and TRBJ2-7; D not certain. V shed 4 bases and J shed 3 bases, with 8 bases lying between them. Germline V lookup: CDR1 SGHRS, CDR2 YFSETQ. The CDR3 spans 12 residues. The CDR3 reads CASSPTFYEQYF. DNA for the CDR3: TGCGCCAGCAGCCCCACGTTCTACGAGCAGTACTTC.

The genes are TRBV29-1 and TRBJ1-2, with unresolved D. V was pared by 3 bases and J by 7 bases, with 15 bases between. This CDR3 has 13 amino acids. The germline V gene encodes CDR1 SQVTM and CDR2 ANQGSEA. The CDR3 DNA reads as TGCAGCGTTGACATCAGGCTAGAAAGTGGCTACACCTTC. This gives the protein CSVDIRLESGYTF.

The rearrangement links TRBV7-9 to TRBJ1-3; TRBD1 matches at 7 bases. V was pared by 5 bases and J by 3 bases, with 7 bases of the junction left unmatched. This CDR3 is built from 15 residues. The germline gives CDR1 SEHNR, CDR2 FQNEAQ (reference sequence). The CDR3, as DNA: TGTGCCAGCAGCGCGACGGACAGGTTTGGAAACACCATATATTTT. Translation: CASSATDRFGNTIYF.

The chain combines TRBV4-3 with TRBJ1-2; unclear D gene. This CDR3 is built from 13 residues. Deletions cut 1 base from V and 7 bases from J, with 10 bases between. CDR1 is LGHNA and CDR2 is YSLEER in the germline V gene. The CDR3: CASSQVAGSGYTF. CDR3 nucleotides: TGCGCCAGCAGCCAAGTCGCGGGAAGTGGCTACACCTTC.

The rearrangement uses TRBV12-3 or TRBV12-4 and TRBJ1-5; D unresolved. V lost 3 bases to trimming and J lost 9 bases, with 6 bases between them. This CDR3 region has 11 residues. The CDR3 reads CASSLVGPQHF. The CDR3 nucleotides read TGTGCCAGCAGTTTGGTGGGGCCCCAGCATTTT.

This chain joins TRBV18 and TRBJ1-2, with D uncertain. The germline CDR1 and CDR2 sequences are KGHSH and LQKENI. Trimming shortened V by 3 bases and J by 3 bases, and 8 bases separated the two germline ends. The CDR3 has 13 residues. Here the CDR3 DNA reads TGTGCCAGCTCACCCGACGCGGACTATGGCTACACCTTC. It codes for CASSPDADYGYTF.

This clone was counted a single time. The chain joins TRBV27 to TRBJ2-3, with TRBD2 identical over 9 bases. The CDR3 has 14 residues. J gave up 6 bases and V 5 bases, and 6 bases lay outside the gene matches. From germline, CDR1 is MNHEY and CDR2 SMNVEV (reference sequence). As DNA, the CDR3 is TGTGCCAGCAGTCCGAGGACTAGCGCGGATACGCAGTATTTT. The encoded protein is CASSPRTSADTQYF.

In this sample, this clone turned up a few times. The rearrangement joins TRBV6-5 to TRBJ1-2, with a tentative D call TRBD1 (6 bases). The germline V and J ends were trimmed by 8 bases and 4 bases, with 14 bases remaining between them. Germline CDR1 MNHEY, CDR2 SVGAGI. This CDR3 is built from 13 residues. The CDR3 loop is CASGVGQFYGYTF. CDR3 DNA: TGTGCCAGCGGGGTTGGACAGTTCTATGGCTACACCTTC.

This rearrangement joins TRBV12-3 or TRBV12-4 to TRBJ1-5; D unclear. V lost 6 bases and J lost 2, with 8 bases in between. The CDR3 contains 13 residues. CDR3 nucleotides: TGTGCCAGCAGAGTTCGGGGCAATCAGCCCCAGCATTTT. It is translated as CASRVRGNQPQHF.

V usage is TRBV10-1 and J usage is TRBJ2-1; 8 bases are shared with TRBD2. The CDR3 totals 15 residues. V dropped 0 bases and J dropped 4; count of bases not matched to a gene: 2. CDR1 is WNHNN, CDR2 SYGVQD, per germline (reference sequence). The CDR3 bases are TGCGCCAGCAGTGAGTCCGCTAGCGGGTACAATGAGCAGTTCTTC. Translated, it gives CASSESASGYNEQFF.

The chain has TRBV27 and TRBJ1-1, with a tentative D call TRBD1 (6 bases). CDR1 and CDR2 (germline): MNHEY, SMNVEV (reference sequence). The CDR3 runs 11 residues. V was trimmed by 7 bases and J by 5 bases, leaving 8 bases between them. The CDR3 here is CASKTGTEAFF. CDR3 bases: TGTGCCAGCAAAACAGGGACTGAAGCTTTCTTT.

J is TRBJ2-3 and V is TRBV9; 7 nucleotides align to TRBD2. The CDR3 is 15 residues long. CDR1 is SGDLS and CDR2 is YYNGEE in the germline V gene. Trimming at V came to 0 bases and at J to 0 bases, leaving 1 base not matched to a gene. The CDR3 spells CASSVASGSTDTQYF. In DNA form, the CDR3 reads TGTGCCAGCAGCGTAGCTAGCGGTAGCACAGATACGCAGTATTTT.

V usage is TRBV19 and J usage is TRBJ1-6, with 8 bases identical to TRBD1. Germline lookup yields CDR1 LNHDA and CDR2 SQIVND (reference sequence). After removal of 4 bases from V and 11 bases from J, the junction contained 4 bases not matched to a gene. The CDR3 consists of 13 residues. CDR3 nucleotide sequence: TGTGCCAGTAGTAAGGACAGGGAAGCACCCCTCCACTTT. Translating it yields CASSKDREAPLHF.

The chain is built from TRBV7-8 and TRBJ2-7; D unclear. The CDR3 sequence is 12 residues long. V was shortened by 8 bases and J by 2 bases, with 10 bases between the two germline ends. Looked up from germline, CDR1 is SGHVS and CDR2 is FQNEAQ. The CDR3 loop reads CASLRKPYEQYF. Written as DNA, the CDR3 is TGTGCCAGCTTGCGCAAACCCTACGAGCAGTACTTC. The full variable domain, with the rest looked up from reference TRBV7-8 and TRBJ2-7, is GAGVSQSPRYKVAKRGQDVALRCDPISGHVSLFWYQQALGQGPEFLTYFQNEAQLDKSGLPSDRFFAERPEGSVSTLKIQRTQQEDSAVYLCASLRKPYEQYFGPGTRLTVT.

V usage is TRBV19 and J usage is TRBJ1-1, with D maybe TRBD1 (5 bases). The CDR3 is 12 residues long. From germline, CDR1 is LNHDA and CDR2 SQIVND (reference sequence). V was cut by 4 bases and J by 9 bases, with 12 bases left in between. CDR3 in amino acids: CASSKYKGKAFF. The CDR3 DNA follows: TGTGCCAGTAGTAAATATAAGGGGAAAGCTTTCTTT.